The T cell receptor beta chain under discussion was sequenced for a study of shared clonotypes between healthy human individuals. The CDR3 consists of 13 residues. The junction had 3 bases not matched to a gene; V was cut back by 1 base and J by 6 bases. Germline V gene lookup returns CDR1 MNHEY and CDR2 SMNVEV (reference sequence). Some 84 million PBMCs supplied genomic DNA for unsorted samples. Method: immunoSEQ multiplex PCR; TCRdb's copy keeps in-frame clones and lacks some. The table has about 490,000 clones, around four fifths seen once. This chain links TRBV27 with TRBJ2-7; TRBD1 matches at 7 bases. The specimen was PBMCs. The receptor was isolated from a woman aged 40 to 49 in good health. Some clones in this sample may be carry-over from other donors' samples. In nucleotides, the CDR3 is TGTGCCAGCAGTTTATTGACAGGGTCCGAGCAGTACTTC. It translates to CASSLLTGSEQYF.